This T cell receptor beta chain came from a study of blood T cell repertoires in COVID-19. Per the germline V gene, CDR1 is MGHRA and CDR2 is YSYEKL. V lost 0 bases to trimming and J lost 4 bases, with 13 bases between them. This CDR3 comprises 15 residues. The method was immunoSEQ multiplex PCR; TCRdb's version includes in-frame clones alone and lacks a portion of them. Among approximately 300,000 clones listed, over 75% were seen once. Sequenced: peripheral blood. The origin of this receptor is a woman aged 25 to 39 with COVID-19, enrolled during active disease. The chain carries TRBV4-1 and TRBJ2-7; D gene uncertain. This chain's CDR3 is CASSQERLAKYEQYF. The CDR3 bases are TGCGCCAGCAGCCAAGAGCGACTCGCCAAATACGAGCAGTACTTC.